This T cell receptor beta chain was sequenced for a study of T-cell reconstitution after alpha-beta-depleted transplantation in children (dated by TCRdb to about 2016). General notes on the study: Using TCR repertoire profiling, the study quantitatively followed how T-cell immune reconstitution unfolded in children after TCRalphabeta/CD19-depleted allogeneic hematopoietic cell transplantation. Broader findings and caveats from the paper: Hyperexpanded clone frequencies declined over subsequent months; after one year, T-cell counts and TCRbeta diversity were mostly attributed to newly produced T cells. In some patients, high TCRbeta diversity at day 60 was attributed to recipient T cells and intrathymic progenitors that had survived conditioning. The apparently early recovery of alphabetaT-cell counts about two months after transplant reportedly depended on only several hundred rapidly expanded clones that came from non-depleted graft cells.

The method was PCR. This sample was sequenced with an Illumina HiSeq 2500. TCR library preparation used molecular barcoding, with unique molecular identifiers applied to normalize quantification of the TCRbeta repertoire. The public reads were reprocessed in TCRdb via fastp at Q25 and MiXCR, keeping in-frame beta chains. Each record represents a unique CDR3 protein, reported with the most common genes and DNA among its rows. The sample includes 500,000 to 650,000 distinct CDR3 sequences, with around 13% observed a single time. The ten top clones hold 2.2% of the sample. Note on this clonotype: Its antigen target is currently unknown. Base qualities were left out, and no much larger clone turns up one base away.

The CDR3 runs 15 amino acids, cysteine and phenylalanine included. The kept DNA is CDR3 alone, 45 bases in frame from the first base. Taken from the germline V gene, the CDR1 and CDR2 loops are MDHEN and SYDVKM. The germline V end is reduced by 8 bases and the J end by 5 bases; junction bases left unmatched: 11. This specimen's treatment or condition label, interpreted: allogeneic hematopoietic cell transplantation with graft depleted of TCRalphabeta T cells and CD19 B cells. TCRalphabeta/CD19-depleted allogeneic hematopoietic cell grafts were given to the transplant recipients, all of whom were children.

This TCR was recovered from a male patient younger than 18 who had a stem cell transplant for acute myeloid leukemia, so the T cells may come from the graft donor. Here the chain combines TRBV28 and TRBJ2-5, with 10 bases aligning to TRBD2. The sample in question was PBMCs, mostly from graft donor cells, obtained 360 days after TCRalphabeta/CD19-depleted stem cell transplant. Here is the DNA: TGTGCCAGCGGGGACGAGCGGGGGGGAGGCGAGACCCAGTACTTC. The resulting protein is CASGDERGGGETQYF.